The T cell receptor beta chain under discussion was sequenced for a study of T cells in Graves' hyperthyroidism and ophthalmopathy. CDR1 and CDR2 (germline): SNHLY, FYNNEI. Trimming cost V 5 bases and J 0 bases, with 13 bases left between them. This CDR3 has 15 amino acids. At least ten counts were recorded for this clonotype. TCR beta CDR3 regions were amplified from RNA transcripts. With the HTBI primer set, the TCR CDR3 went through a first round of RT-PCR. One entry per CDR3 protein results from TCRdb running MiXCR on the multiplex PCR reads. The sample lists 300,000 to 450,000 distinct CDR3 sequences; around 15% were seen once.

This TCR was recovered from a woman younger than 45 with Graves' ophthalmopathy. Sample: blood. The chain employs TRBV2 and TRBJ2-5; D is undetermined. CDR3 coding DNA: TGTGCCAGCAGTCCGACCTACAGTAACCAAGAGACCCAGTACTTC. This translates into CASSPTYSNQETQYF.